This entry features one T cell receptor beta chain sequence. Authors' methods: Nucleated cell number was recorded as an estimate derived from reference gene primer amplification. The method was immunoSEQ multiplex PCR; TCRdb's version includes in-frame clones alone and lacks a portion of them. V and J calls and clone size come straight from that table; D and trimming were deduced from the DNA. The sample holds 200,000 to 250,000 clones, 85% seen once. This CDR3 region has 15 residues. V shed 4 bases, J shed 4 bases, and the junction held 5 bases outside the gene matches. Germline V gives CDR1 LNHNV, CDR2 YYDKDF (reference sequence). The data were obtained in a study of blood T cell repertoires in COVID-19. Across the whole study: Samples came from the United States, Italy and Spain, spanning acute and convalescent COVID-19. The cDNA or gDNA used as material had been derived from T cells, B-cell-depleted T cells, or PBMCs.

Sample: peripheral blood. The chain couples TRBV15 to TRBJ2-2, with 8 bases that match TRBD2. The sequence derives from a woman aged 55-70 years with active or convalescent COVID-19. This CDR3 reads CATSIGRAGTGELFF. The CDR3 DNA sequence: TGTGCCACCAGCATCGGGAGGGCTGGCACCGGGGAGCTGTTTTTT. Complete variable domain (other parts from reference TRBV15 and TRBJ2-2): DAMVIQNPRYQVTQFGKPVTLSCSQTLNHNVMYWYQQKSSQAPKLLFHYYDKDFNNEADTPDNFQSRRPNTSFCFLDIRSPGLGDTAMYLCATSIGRAGTGELFFGEGSRLTVL.